The 5 T cell receptor beta chains given below trace back to one sample, sequenced in a study of T cell changes during pregnancy in multiple sclerosis. The table came from immunoSEQ multiplex PCR; TCRdb's copy has only in-frame clones and leaves some out. This table has about 50,000 clones, about 92% appearing once. The source material was CD4+ T cells from peripheral blood mononuclear cells, sampled in the third trimester of pregnancy. Source of these receptors: a female donor with multiple sclerosis, enrolled in a pregnancy study.

The rearrangement uses TRBV19 and TRBJ1-5, with D perhaps TRBD1 (5 bases). Germline CDR1 and CDR2: LNHDA and SQIVND (reference sequence). The V and J ends lost 0 bases and 2 bases respectively, with 11 bases between them. This CDR3 has 16 residues. As DNA, the CDR3 is TGTGCCAGTAGTATAGATCGCAGGGCGGGCAATCAGCCCCAGCATTTT. Translated: CASSIDRRAGNQPQHF.

CDR3 in DNA: TGTGCCAGCAGCTCGCAAGCGGGGATAATAGAGACCCAGTACTTC. Residues: CASSSQAGIIETQYF. The rearrangement links TRBV7-2 to TRBJ2-5, with TRBD2 matching over 7 bases. This CDR3 spans 15 amino acids. Germline-derived CDR1 and CDR2 are SGHTA and FQGNSA. Unmatched junction bases numbered 9, after V lost 4 bases and J lost 4 bases.

V and J are TRBV6-5 and TRBJ1-5; 7 bases align to TRBD1. Germline V CDR1 and CDR2: MNHEY, SVGAGI. This CDR3 region has 15 residues. J lost 7 bases, V lost 7 bases, and 13 bases had no gene match. The CDR3 region is CASTNPTGVQQPQHF. The CDR3 bases are TGTGCCAGCACCAACCCCACAGGGGTACAACAGCCCCAGCATTTT.

The chain links TRBV6-4 to TRBJ1-4; D unclear. Germline V CDR1 and CDR2: MRHNA, SNTAGT. The CDR3 runs to 13 residues. V shed 7 bases and J shed 7 bases, with 13 bases lying between them. CDR3 sequence reads: CASTGPKSEKLFF. The CDR3 DNA reads TGTGCCAGCACCGGTCCGAAAAGTGAAAAACTGTTTTTT.

The chain carries TRBV19 and TRBJ1-2; 7 bases agree with TRBD1. Germline CDR1 reads LNHDA; CDR2 reads SQIVND (reference sequence). The CDR3 is 13 residues long. J was trimmed by 8 bases and V by 4 bases; bases with no gene match: 7. This CDR3 reads CASSTTGVGGYTF. The CDR3 DNA reads TGTGCCAGTAGTACTACAGGGGTAGGAGGCTACACCTTC.